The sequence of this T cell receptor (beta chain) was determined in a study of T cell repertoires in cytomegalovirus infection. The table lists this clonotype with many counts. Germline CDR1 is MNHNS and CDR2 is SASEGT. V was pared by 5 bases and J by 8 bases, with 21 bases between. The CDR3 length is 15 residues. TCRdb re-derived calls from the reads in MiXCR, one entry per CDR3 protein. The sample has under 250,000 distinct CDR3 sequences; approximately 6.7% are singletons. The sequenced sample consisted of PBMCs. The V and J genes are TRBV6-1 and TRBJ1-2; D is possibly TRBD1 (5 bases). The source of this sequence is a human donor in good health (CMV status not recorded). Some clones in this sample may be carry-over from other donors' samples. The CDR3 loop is CASSTRGRVGEGYTF. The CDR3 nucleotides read TGTGCCAGCAGTACCCGGGGCAGGGTTGGTGAGGGCTACACCTTC.